This T cell receptor (beta chain) was identified during a study of cytomegalovirus exposure and HLA in healthy donors. The PCR ran on 60 Vbeta and 13 Jbeta primers. This table comes from immunoSEQ multiplex PCR, and its TCRdb copy is limited to in-frame clones, with some not included. The table lists 100,000 to 150,000 clones, 83% of them singletons. Trimming pared 0 bases from V and 2 bases from J, leaving 7 bases between. The CDR3 loop spans 14 amino acids. CDR1 is MGHRA, CDR2 YSYEKL, per germline. The sequencing sample was made of PBMCs. The receptor's source is a woman in her 40s in good health and CMV-seropositive. The chain uses TRBV4-1 and TRBJ1-2; possible D gene TRBD1, 5 bases. The CDR3 protein is CASSQDPGNYGYTF. The DNA for the CDR3 is TGCGCCAGCAGCCAAGATCCAGGGAACTATGGCTACACCTTC.